This T cell receptor beta chain was sequenced for a study of PD-L1 blockade in urothelial cancer. Background on the study: Prior regimens of chemotherapy numbered 0 to 3 per patient.

This table comes from immunoSEQ multiplex PCR, and its TCRdb copy is limited to in-frame clones, with some not included. This table holds approximately 100,000 clones, 70% to 90% found once. CDR1 and CDR2 from the germline V gene are KGHSH and LQKENI. V lost 2 bases to trimming and J lost 4 bases; unmatched junction nucleotides: 4. The CDR3 has 14 amino acids. The chain joins TRBV18 to TRBJ2-5; 7 nucleotides align to TRBD2. The material sequenced was PBMCs, taken around atezolizumab (anti-PD-L1) treatment. The TCR originated in a man aged 45-65 years with urothelial cancer. The CDR3 region has the DNA TGTGCCAGCTCACCAGGGATAGCGGGAGAGACCCAGTACTTC. Translating gives CASSPGIAGETQYF.